This T cell receptor (beta chain) was recovered during a study of identifying expanded T cells in peripheral blood (dated by TCRdb to about 2019). For context, the study as a whole: Four technical replicates, made by sequencing separate aliquots from the same pool of genomic DNA, were compared pairwise. What the work shows at the level of the full study, not this receptor alone: The beta-binomial model significantly reduced the number of clones called differentially abundant and the false-positive rate across all healthy-donor time intervals. The authors expected that biological variance in healthy repertoires might rise further over much longer intervals, such as months to years. Across all healthy donors, variance in clone template counts between approximately two-week samples was found to increase significantly with total template count. Between technical replicates the binomial model flagged approximately 1.2 differentially abundant clones, whereas over roughly 2 weeks the binomial model flagged about 15 and over approximately 4 weeks approximately 20.

For this clone: The target of this receptor is not known. Base-call qualities are not available, and no considerably larger clone is one nucleotide away.

The immunoSEQ Assay, which uses bias-controlled multiplex PCR amplification of genomic DNA, was used to profile TCRbeta CDR3 regions. Concerning the study's data processing: The absolute abundance of each unique TCRbeta CDR3 region was quantified after sequences were collapsed and filtered. Differential abundance was assessed using a binomial (Fisher-equivalent) model and a beta-binomial model in which time-dependent variance fitted from healthy donors was added. Clones with fewer than 5 combined templates were excluded, and clones with Benjamini-Hochberg FDR below 0.01 were called differentially abundant. In the beta-binomial model, variance was expressed as a function of the total template count across the two samples, in the form v = (b*log(k)+a)^2. Not all clones reach the TCRdb copy of this immuneACCESS table, which keeps in-frame sequences only. Checked studies attribute under half of the gap to unresolved V genes and leave the rest unexplained. Clone size and the V and J calls come from that table; the DNA yielded D and trimming. This sample is represented by about 90,000 clones; approximately 86% of them were singletons. The ten largest clones represent over 5% of the sample.

At the junction V is shortened by 5 bases and J by 11 bases, with 24 bases in between. The CDR3 runs 15 amino acids, cysteine and phenylalanine included. The read is trimmed to its CDR3 DNA, 45 bases read in frame from base 1. The germline V gene yields MNHEY for CDR1 and SVGAGI for CDR2. During the collection period, no immune events, such as infections, were documented for the healthy donors. Time-dependent variance in a beta-binomial model of T-cell clone differential abundance was calibrated using healthy-donor blood repertoires as a training cohort. There were about ten healthy donors in the training cohort, of whom 3 were female and 7 were male. Donor ages ranged from about 25 to 70 years, with an average of around 45 years. Obtained from a commercial supplier, whole blood was collected from each healthy donor at three time points set around 2 weeks apart. For immunosequencing, genomic DNA was extracted from unsorted whole blood.

The sequenced sample was blood. The TCR comes from a person between 18 and 70 years old in good health. The receptor chain draws on TRBV6-5 and TRBJ1-1, with a weak D call of TRBD1 (5 bases match). The DNA sequence is given as TGTGCCAGCAGTCCCTGGGGGAGGAAGGGAACCGTGGCTTTCTTT. The resulting protein is CASSPWGRKGTVAFF.